This T cell receptor beta chain is drawn from a study of beta chain features in type 1 diabetes. All of the isolated RNA was reverse transcribed, so expressed TCRB transcripts were sequenced. Measured with immunoSEQ multiplex PCR; TCRdb has only the in-frame clones, and not every one. The sample has 300,000 to 450,000 clones; over 10% are singletons. This TCR came from a man younger than 35 in good health. Sequencing was done on a sample of naive CD4+ T cells from blood.

DNA for the CDR3: TGTGCCAGCAGTCCATCGGGAGGGAGCTACGGGGAGCTGTTTTTT. As protein: CASSPSGGSYGELFF. The chain recombines TRBV5-4 with TRBJ2-2; 8 bases fit TRBD2. J gave up 7 bases and V 5 bases, and 10 bases lay outside the gene matches. This CDR3 comprises 15 residues. The germline gives CDR1 SGHNT, CDR2 YYREEE (reference sequence).